This T cell receptor beta chain was found in a study of T cell responses to AZD1222 COVID-19 vaccine. Study conclusions and caveats: Across the whole spike, CD4 TCRs peaked at regions 160-218 and 743-854.

Trimming pared 6 bases from V and 3 bases from J, leaving 16 bases between. Germline V gene data show CDR1 as SGHNT and CDR2 as YYREEE (reference sequence). This CDR3 region has 14 residues. Clones were sequenced by immunoSEQ multiplex PCR, and TCRdb holds only the in-frame ones, with some missing. The data hold some 130,000 clones, with about four fifths observed a single time. About this clone: Its specificity is unknown.

Sample: peripheral blood, taken on day 0 of AZD1222 vaccination. The genes are TRBV5-4 and TRBJ2-7, with a possible D match to TRBD2 (7 bases). The receptor comes from an adult in good health. The CDR3 protein is CASNEGGAGYEQYF. CDR3 sequence (DNA): TGTGCCAGCAACGAGGGGGGGGCGGGCTACGAGCAGTACTTC.